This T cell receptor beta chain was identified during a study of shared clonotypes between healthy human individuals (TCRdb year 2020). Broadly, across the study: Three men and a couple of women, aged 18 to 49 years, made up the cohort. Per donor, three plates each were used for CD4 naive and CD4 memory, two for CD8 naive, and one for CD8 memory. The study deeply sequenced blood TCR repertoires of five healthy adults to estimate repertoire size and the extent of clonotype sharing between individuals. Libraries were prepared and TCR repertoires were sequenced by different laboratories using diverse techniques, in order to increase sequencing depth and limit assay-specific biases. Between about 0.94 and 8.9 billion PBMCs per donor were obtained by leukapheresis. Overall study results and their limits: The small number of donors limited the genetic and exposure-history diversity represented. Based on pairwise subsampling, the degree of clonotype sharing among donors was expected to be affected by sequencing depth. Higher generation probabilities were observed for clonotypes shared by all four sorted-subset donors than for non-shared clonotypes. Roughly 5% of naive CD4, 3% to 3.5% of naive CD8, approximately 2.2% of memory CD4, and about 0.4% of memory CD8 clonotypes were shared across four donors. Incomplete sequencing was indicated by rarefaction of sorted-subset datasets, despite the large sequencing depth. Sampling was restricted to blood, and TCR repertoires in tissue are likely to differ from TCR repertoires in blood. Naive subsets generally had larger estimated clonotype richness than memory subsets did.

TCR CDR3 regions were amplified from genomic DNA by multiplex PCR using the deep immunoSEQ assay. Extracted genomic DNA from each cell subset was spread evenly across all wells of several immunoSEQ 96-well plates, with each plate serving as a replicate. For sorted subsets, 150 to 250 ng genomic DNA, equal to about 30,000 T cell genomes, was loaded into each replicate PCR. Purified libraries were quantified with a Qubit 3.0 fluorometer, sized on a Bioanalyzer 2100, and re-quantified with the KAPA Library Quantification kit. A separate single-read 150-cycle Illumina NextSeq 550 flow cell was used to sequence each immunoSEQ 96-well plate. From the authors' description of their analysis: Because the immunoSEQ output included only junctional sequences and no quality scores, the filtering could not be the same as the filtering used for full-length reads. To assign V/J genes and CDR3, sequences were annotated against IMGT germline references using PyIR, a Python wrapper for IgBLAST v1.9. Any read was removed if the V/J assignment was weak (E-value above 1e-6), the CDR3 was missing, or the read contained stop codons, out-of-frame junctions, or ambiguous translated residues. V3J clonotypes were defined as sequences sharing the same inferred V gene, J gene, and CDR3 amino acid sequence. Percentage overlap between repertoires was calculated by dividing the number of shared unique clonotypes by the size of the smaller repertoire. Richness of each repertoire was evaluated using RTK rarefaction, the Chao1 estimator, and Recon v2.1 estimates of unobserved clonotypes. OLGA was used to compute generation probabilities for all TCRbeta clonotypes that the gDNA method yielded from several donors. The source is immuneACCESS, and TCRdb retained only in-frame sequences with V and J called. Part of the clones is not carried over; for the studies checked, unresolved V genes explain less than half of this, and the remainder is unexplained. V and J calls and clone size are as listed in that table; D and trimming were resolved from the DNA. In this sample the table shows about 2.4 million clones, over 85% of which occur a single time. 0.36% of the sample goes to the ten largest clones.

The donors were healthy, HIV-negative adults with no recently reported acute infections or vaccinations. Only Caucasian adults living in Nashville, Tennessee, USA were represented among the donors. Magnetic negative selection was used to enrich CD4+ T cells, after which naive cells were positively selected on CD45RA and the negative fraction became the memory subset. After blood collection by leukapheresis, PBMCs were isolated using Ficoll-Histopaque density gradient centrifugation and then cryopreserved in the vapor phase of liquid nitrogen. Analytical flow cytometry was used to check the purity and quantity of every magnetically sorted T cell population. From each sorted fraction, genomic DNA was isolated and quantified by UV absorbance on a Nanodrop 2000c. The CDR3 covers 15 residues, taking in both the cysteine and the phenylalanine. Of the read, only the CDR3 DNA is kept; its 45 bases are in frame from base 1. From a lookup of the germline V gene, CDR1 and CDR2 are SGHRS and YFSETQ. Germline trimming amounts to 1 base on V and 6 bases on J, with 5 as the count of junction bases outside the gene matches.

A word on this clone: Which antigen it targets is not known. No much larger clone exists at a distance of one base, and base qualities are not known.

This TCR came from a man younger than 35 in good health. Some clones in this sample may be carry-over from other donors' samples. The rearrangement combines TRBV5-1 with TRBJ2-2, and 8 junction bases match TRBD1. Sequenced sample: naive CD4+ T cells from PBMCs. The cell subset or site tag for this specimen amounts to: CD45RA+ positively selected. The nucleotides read TGCGCCAGCAGCTTGCGGACAGGGTGGGCCGGGGAGCTGTTTTTT. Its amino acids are CASSLRTGWAGELFF.